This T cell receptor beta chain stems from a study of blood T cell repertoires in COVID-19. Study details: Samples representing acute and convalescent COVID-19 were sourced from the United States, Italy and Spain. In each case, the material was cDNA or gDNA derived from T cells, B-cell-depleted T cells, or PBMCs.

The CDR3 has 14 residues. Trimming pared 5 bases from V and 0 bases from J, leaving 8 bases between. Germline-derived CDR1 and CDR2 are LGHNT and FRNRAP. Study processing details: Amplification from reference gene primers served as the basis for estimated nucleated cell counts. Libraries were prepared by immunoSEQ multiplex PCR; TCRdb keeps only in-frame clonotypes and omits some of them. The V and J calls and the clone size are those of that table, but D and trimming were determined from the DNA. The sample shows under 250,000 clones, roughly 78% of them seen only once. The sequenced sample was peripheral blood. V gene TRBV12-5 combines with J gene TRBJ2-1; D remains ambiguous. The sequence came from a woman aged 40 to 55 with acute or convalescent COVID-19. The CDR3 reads CASGPPSSYNEQFF. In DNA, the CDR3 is TGTGCTAGTGGTCCCCCATCCTCCTACAATGAGCAGTTCTTC.